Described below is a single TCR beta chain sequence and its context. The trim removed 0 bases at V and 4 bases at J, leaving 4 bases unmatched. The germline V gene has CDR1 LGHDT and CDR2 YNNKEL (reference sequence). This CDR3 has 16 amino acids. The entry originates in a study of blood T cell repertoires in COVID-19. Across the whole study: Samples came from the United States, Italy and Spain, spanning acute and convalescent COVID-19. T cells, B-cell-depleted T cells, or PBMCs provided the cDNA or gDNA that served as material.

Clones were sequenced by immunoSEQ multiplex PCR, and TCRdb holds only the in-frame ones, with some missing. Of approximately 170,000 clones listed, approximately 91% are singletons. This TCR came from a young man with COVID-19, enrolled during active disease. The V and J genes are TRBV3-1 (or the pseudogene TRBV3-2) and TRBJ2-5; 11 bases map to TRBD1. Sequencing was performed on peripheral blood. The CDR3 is CASSQEGQGVPETQYF. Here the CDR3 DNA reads TGTGCCAGCAGCCAAGAGGGACAGGGGGTACCAGAGACCCAGTACTTC.